This T cell receptor beta chain was found in a study of metastatic and nonmetastatic thyroid tumors. Study in general: A comparison of repertoires was made across blood and tumor or nodule tissue from malignant and benign thyroid patients. Whole-study findings and limits: It was reported that TCR beta diversity was significantly higher in malignant thyroid tumors than benign nodules, in blood and tumor.

The CDR3 extends over 15 amino acids. Germline assignment: CDR1 DFQATT and CDR2 SNEGSKA (reference sequence). V was shortened by 1 base and J by 5 bases, with 17 bases between the two germline ends. As originally analysed: The authors used CDR3 differences across clinicopathological groups to build a distant-metastasis classifier for papillary thyroid cancer. TCRdb recomputed clones from the PCR reads via MiXCR. These V and J calls are TCRdb output, not the study's own analysis. The sample has 18,000 or so clones, about 20% seen once; the top ten hold 15% to 20%. Thyroid surgery was preceded by no treatment in any patient. Points on this clone: As yet, its antigen is unknown.

Sequenced input: tumor tissue. This TCR derives from a female donor with papillary thyroid cancer or a benign thyroid nodule (not recorded which). Some clones in this sample may be carry-over from other donors' samples. The chain recombines TRBV20-1 with TRBJ1-2; tentative D call: TRBD1 (5 bases). The CDR3 DNA is TGCAGTGCTAGAGGCGTCAGGGCCCCATTGTATGGCTACACCTTC. This codes for CSARGVRAPLYGYTF.